The 26 T cell receptor beta chains below all came from one sample that was sequenced in a study of T cell changes during pregnancy in multiple sclerosis. TCRdb keeps only in-frame clones here, not all; method: immunoSEQ multiplex PCR. The repertoire holds more than 9,000 clones, with approximately 90% as singletons. The material sequenced was CD8+ T cells from peripheral blood mononuclear cells, taken in the first trimester of pregnancy. These receptor sequences come from a female donor in good health, enrolled as a control in a pregnancy study.

The J gene is TRBJ2-7, the V gene TRBV4-1; TRBD1 matches at 9 bases. The V gene end was trimmed by 4 bases and the J gene end by 3 bases; junction bases not matched to a gene: 7. The CDR3 loop spans 15 amino acids. CDR1 and CDR2 (germline): MGHRA, YSYEKL. DNA for the CDR3: TGCGCCAGCAGCCCGACGGACAGGGGTGGCTACGAGCAGTACTTC. Encoded protein: CASSPTDRGGYEQYF.

CDR3: CASGTGSNEAFF. For the CDR3, the DNA is TGTGCCAGCGGAACAGGCTCCAATGAAGCTTTCTTT. The chain couples TRBV27 to TRBJ1-1; maybe TRBD1 (5 bases). The CDR3 covers 12 residues. The V end was cut by 8 bases, the J end by 7 bases, with 14 bases between. CDR1 MNHEY and CDR2 SMNVEV come from the germline V gene (reference sequence).

V usage is TRBV7-3 and J usage is TRBJ2-2; possibly TRBD1 for D (7 bases). CDR1 and CDR2 from the germline V gene are SGHTA and FQGTGA. The ends were cut back, 5 bases at V and 1 base at J, with 29 bases in the middle. The CDR3 is 21 residues long. CDR3 region: CASSLVSGGRHGILNTGELFF. The CDR3 nucleotides read TGTGCCAGCAGCCTGGTGTCAGGGGGGCGCCACGGAATCTTGAACACCGGGGAGCTGTTTTTT.

J is TRBJ2-3 and V is TRBV27, with TRBD2 identical over 13 bases. V lost 1 base to trimming and J lost 4 bases; unmatched junction nucleotides: 23. The CDR3 has 23 residues. Germline V lookup: CDR1 MNHEY, CDR2 SMNVEV (reference sequence). The chain's CDR3 is CASSLFGGTSTSGGADDADTQYF. The CDR3 DNA follows: TGTGCCAGCAGTTTATTTGGGGGCACTTCCACTAGCGGGGGGGCAGATGACGCAGATACGCAGTATTTT.

This chain joins TRBV11-2 and TRBJ1-2; no clear D gene. Trimming cost V 10 bases and J 6 bases, with 15 bases left between them. This CDR3 is built from 12 residues. Germline assignment: CDR1 SGHAT and CDR2 FQNNGV. The CDR3, as DNA: TGTGCCACATCGCGGGAGTCCAATGGCTACACCTTC. It codes for CATSRESNGYTF.

This chain uses TRBV6-5 with TRBJ1-2, with 9 bases identical to TRBD1. This CDR3 spans 14 amino acids. Trimming removed 7 bases from V and 2 bases from J; junction bases left unmatched: 5. From germline, CDR1 is MNHEY and CDR2 SVGAGI. In DNA form, the CDR3 reads TGTGCCAGCAAGAAAGGACAGGGGAACTATGGCTACACCTTC. It translates to CASKKGQGNYGYTF.

The chain recombines TRBV4-2 with TRBJ2-5; possibly TRBD2 for D (7 bases). V was cut by 0 bases and J by 5 bases, with 13 bases left in between. CDR1 and CDR2 (germline): LGHNA, YNFKEQ. The CDR3 totals 15 residues. The CDR3 DNA is TGTGCCAGCAGCCAAGATAGGGGGGGCGAGGAGACCCAGTACTTC. Protein product: CASSQDRGGEETQYF.

The rearrangement links TRBV4-2 to TRBJ1-5; TRBD1 is a possible D gene (5 bases). The V end was cut by 0 bases, the J end by 4 bases, with 16 bases between. From germline, CDR1 is LGHNA and CDR2 YNFKEQ. The CDR3 covers 17 residues. Here the CDR3 DNA reads TGTGCCAGCAGCCAAGATATCTTGGCAGGGCCTAATCAGCCCCAGCATTTT. Translating it yields CASSQDILAGPNQPQHF.

The chain links TRBV11-2 to TRBJ2-7, with 8 bases aligning to TRBD1. This CDR3 is built from 16 residues. CDR1 and CDR2 (germline): SGHAT, FQNNGV. J was trimmed by 5 bases and V by 5 bases; bases with no gene match: 14. The CDR3 loop reads CASSPDREPFLHEQYF. The CDR3 region has the DNA TGTGCCAGCAGCCCGGACAGGGAACCCTTTCTGCACGAGCAGTACTTC. The whole variable domain, filled in from reference TRBV11-2 and TRBJ2-7, reads EAGVAQSPRYKIIEKRQSVAFWCNPISGHATLYWYQQILGQGPKLLIQFQNNGVVDDSQLPKDRFSAERLKGVDSTLKIQPAKLEDSAVYLCASSPDREPFLHEQYFGPGTRLTVT.

V usage is TRBV29-1 and J usage is TRBJ2-2; tentative D call: TRBD1 (6 bases). The germline gives CDR1 SQVTM, CDR2 ANQGSEA. V was clipped by 7 bases and J by 5 bases, with 14 bases between them. CDR3 length equals 13 residues. The CDR3 spells CSATKGETGELFF. The CDR3 DNA follows: TGCAGCGCTACCAAGGGGGAGACCGGGGAGCTGTTTTTT.

The V call is TRBV5-4, the J call TRBJ2-3; 11 bases map to TRBD2. V gave up 4 bases and J gave up 5 bases; unmatched junction bases: 9. There are 16 residues in the CDR3. Germline CDR1 is SGHNT and CDR2 is YYREEE (reference sequence). In DNA, the CDR3 is TGTGCCAGCAGCCCCGGCCCTAGCGGGGGGTTAGATACGCAGTATTTT. It encodes CASSPGPSGGLDTQYF.

This chain connects TRBV6-4 to TRBJ2-3, with TRBD2 matching over 8 bases. Trimming cost V 3 bases and J 0 bases; bases outside gene matches: 5. Per the germline V gene, CDR1 is MRHNA and CDR2 is SNTAGT. The CDR3 has 16 amino acids. The CDR3 protein is CASSEVSGGSTDTQYF. CDR3 DNA sequence: TGTGCCAGCAGTGAGGTGTCGGGGGGGAGCACAGATACGCAGTATTTT.

This chain connects TRBV6-5 to TRBJ2-7; 7 nucleotides align to TRBD1. CDR1 and CDR2 from the germline V gene are MNHEY and SVGAGI. The CDR3 has 14 residues. The junction had 4 bases not matched to a gene; V was cut back by 2 bases and J by 3 bases. The CDR3 DNA reads as TGTGCCAGCAGTTACGGACAGGAAAACTACGAGCAGTACTTC. This codes for CASSYGQENYEQYF.

CDR3 amino acids: CASSLGQGAGDTQYF. As DNA, the CDR3 is TGTGCCAGCAGCTTAGGACAGGGGGCGGGAGATACGCAGTATTTT. The chain employs TRBV7-6 and TRBJ2-3, with 10 bases fitting TRBD1. This CDR3 spans 15 amino acids. With 1 base clipped from V and 5 bases from J, the junction kept 3 bases outside the gene matches. CDR1 SGHVS and CDR2 FNYEAQ come from the germline V gene. Full variable domain (outside the CDR3, taken from reference TRBV7-6 and TRBJ2-3): GAGVSQSPRYKVTKRGQDVALRCDPISGHVSLYWYRQALGQGPEFLTYFNYEAQQDKSGLPNDRFSAERPEGSISTLTIQRTEQRDSAMYRCASSLGQGAGDTQYFGPGTRLTVL.

This rearrangement joins TRBV4-1 to TRBJ1-5; TRBD1 agrees at 8 bases. This CDR3 comprises 16 residues. Germline CDR1 is MGHRA and CDR2 is YSYEKL. V lost 3 bases and J lost 0; bases outside the gene matches: 4. This CDR3 reads CASSQADRASNQPQHF. The CDR3 region has the DNA TGCGCCAGCAGCCAGGCGGACAGGGCTAGCAATCAGCCCCAGCATTTT.

The V gene is TRBV30, the J gene TRBJ2-5, with TRBD2 matching 13 bases. V lost 4 bases and J lost 3; bases outside the gene matches: 5. The CDR3 sequence is 15 residues long. Germline CDR1 reads GTSNPN; CDR2 reads SVGIG (reference sequence). CDR3 DNA sequence: TGTGCCTGGACTTTTGGGACTAGCGGGGAAGAGACCCAGTACTTC. Residues: CAWTFGTSGEETQYF.

The chain joins TRBV7-3 to TRBJ2-1; 9 nucleotides match TRBD2. The CDR3 spans 17 residues. J gave up 5 bases and V 2 bases, and 10 bases lay outside the gene matches. Germline lookup yields CDR1 SGHTA and CDR2 FQGTGA. The CDR3 here is CASSLFGSGGLNNEQFF. Here the CDR3 DNA reads TGTGCCAGCAGCTTATTCGGTAGCGGGGGTCTGAACAATGAGCAGTTCTTC.

The rearrangement joins TRBV7-9 to TRBJ1-1; D perhaps matches TRBD1 (5 bases). The CDR3 extends over 9 amino acids. In germline, CDR1 is SEHNR, CDR2 FQNEAQ (reference sequence). The CDR3 bases are TGTGCTGGCGGGACGAAAGCTTTCTTT. It specifies CAGGTKAFF.

The V and J genes are TRBV5-1 and TRBJ1-2, with 8 nucleotides matching TRBD1. Trimming cost V 4 bases and J 4 bases; bases outside gene matches: 9. The germline gives CDR1 SGHRS, CDR2 YFSETQ. The CDR3 length is 15 residues. The CDR3: CASSPGQGSGYGYTF. The CDR3 nucleotides are TGCGCCAGCAGCCCTGGACAGGGTAGCGGCTATGGCTACACCTTC.

The rearrangement uses TRBV19 and TRBJ1-2, with TRBD1 matching over 10 bases. J was trimmed by 8 bases and V by 3 bases; bases with no gene match: 9. The V gene's germline CDR1 is LNHDA and CDR2 SQIVND (reference sequence). The CDR3 loop spans 15 amino acids. The CDR3 spells CASSIARQGAQGYTF. DNA for the CDR3: TGTGCCAGTAGTATTGCCCGACAGGGGGCCCAGGGCTACACCTTC.

Only one count was recorded for this clone. V is TRBV6-5 and J is TRBJ2-7; maybe TRBD1 (7 bases). V was trimmed by 2 bases and J by 4 bases, leaving 9 bases between them. CDR3 length: 13 residues. Germline-derived CDR1 and CDR2 are MNHEY and SVGAGI. Written as DNA, the CDR3 is TGTGCCAGCAGTTACGCAGGGGGGTACGAGCAGTACTTC. It encodes CASSYAGGYEQYF.

The chain couples TRBV10-3 to TRBJ2-7, with 14 bases aligning to TRBD2. This CDR3 has 15 residues. From germline, CDR1 is ENHRY and CDR2 SYGVKD. V dropped 4 bases and J dropped 2; count of bases not matched to a gene: 1. The CDR3, as DNA: TGTGCCATCAGTGGGACTAGCGGGGGGACCTACGAGCAGTACTTC. It is translated as CAISGTSGGTYEQYF.

The rearrangement uses TRBV7-2 and TRBJ2-7, with D possibly TRBD1 on 5 matching bases. Trimming removed 3 bases from V and 1 base from J, with 13 bases in between. The length of the CDR3 is 15 residues. Germline CDR1 SGHTA, CDR2 FQGNSA. CDR3 nucleotides: TGTGCCAGCAGCTTTTTCCAGGGCGTTTCCTACGAGCAGTACTTC. It is translated as CASSFFQGVSYEQYF.

CDR3 nucleotide sequence: TGTGCCAGCAGTGAGGCCGGGACAGGGGGGAGGAGTGGCTACACCTTC. Protein product: CASSEAGTGGRSGYTF. The J gene is TRBJ1-2, the V gene TRBV2; 11 nucleotides agree with TRBD1. CDR1 is SNHLY, CDR2 FYNNEI, per germline. The CDR3 is 16 amino acids. J was trimmed by 7 bases and V by 3 bases; bases with no gene match: 10.

This chain uses TRBV4-2 with TRBJ1-1; TRBD1 matches 9 bases. This CDR3 has 14 amino acids. The V segment lost 11 bases and the J segment 2 bases; nucleotides outside the gene matches: 9. The germline CDR1 and CDR2 sequences are LGHNA and YNFKEQ. The CDR3 reads CAGKEGQGNTEAFF. The DNA of the CDR3 is TGTGCCGGAAAAGAGGGACAGGGAAACACTGAAGCTTTCTTT.

V usage is TRBV7-9 and J usage is TRBJ1-1, with a possible D match to TRBD1 (5 bases). Germline lookup yields CDR1 SEHNR and CDR2 FQNEAQ (reference sequence). The CDR3 extends over 17 amino acids. V shed 8 bases and J shed 5 bases, with 27 bases lying between them. The CDR3 region is CASGGGLIRGQRTEAFF. The CDR3, as DNA: TGTGCCAGCGGCGGAGGGCTCATCCGGGGCCAACGGACTGAAGCTTTCTTT.